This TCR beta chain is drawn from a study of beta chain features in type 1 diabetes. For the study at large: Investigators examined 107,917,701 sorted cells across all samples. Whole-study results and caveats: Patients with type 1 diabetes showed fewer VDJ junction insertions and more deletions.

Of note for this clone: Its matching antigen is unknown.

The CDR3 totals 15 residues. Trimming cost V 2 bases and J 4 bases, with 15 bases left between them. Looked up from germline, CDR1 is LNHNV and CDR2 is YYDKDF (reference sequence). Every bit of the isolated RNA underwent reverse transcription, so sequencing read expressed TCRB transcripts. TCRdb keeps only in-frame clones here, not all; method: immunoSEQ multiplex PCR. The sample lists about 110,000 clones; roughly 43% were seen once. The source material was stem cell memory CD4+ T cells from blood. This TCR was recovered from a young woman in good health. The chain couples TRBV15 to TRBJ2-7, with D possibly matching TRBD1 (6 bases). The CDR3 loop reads CATSRHRDTRYEQYF. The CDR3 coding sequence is TGTGCCACCAGCAGACACCGGGACACTCGTTACGAGCAGTACTTC.